The sequence of this TCR beta chain was determined in a study of post-analysis software for immune sequencing data. Study context: Relapsing-remitting, secondary progressive and progressive-relapsing courses of multiple sclerosis were included.

Findings of the study overall: Multiple sclerosis patients had significantly lower normalized Chao1 diversity than controls.

For this clonotype: No antigen is known for it.

Unique molecular identifiers featured in each of the TCR beta cDNA libraries. TCRdb redid the calling of the PCR reads with MiXCR, one entry per CDR3 protein. Here the sample spans 650,000 to 900,000 distinct CDR3 sequences, around 46% being singletons. The sequence was collected from a girl aged 5 to 17 with multiple sclerosis. Sequencing used blood.

Here the CDR3 reads CASSTLGQGADTQYF. The CDR3 DNA is TGTGCCAGCAGTACCCTGGGACAGGGGGCGGATACGCAGTATTTT. The V and J genes are TRBV27 and TRBJ2-3, with 12 bases lining up with TRBD1. This CDR3 spans 15 amino acids. Germline V gene lookup returns CDR1 MNHEY and CDR2 SMNVEV (reference sequence). V shed 5 bases, J shed 6 bases, and the junction held 6 bases outside the gene matches.